This T cell receptor (beta chain) was obtained from a study of blood T cell repertoires in COVID-19. The CDR3 has 13 amino acids. Germline loops: CDR1 MDHEN, CDR2 SYDVKM. With 11 bases clipped from V and 8 bases from J, the junction kept 11 bases outside the gene matches. Among Cohort 3 donors, those recovered had two negative PCRs, clearance, or symptom resolution. Produced via immunoSEQ multiplex PCR; TCRdb's table is partial and in-frame only. Of under 300,000 clones detected, just over 90% appear once; the ten largest clones hold around 2%. The V and J genes are TRBV28 and TRBJ2-1; 8 bases fit TRBD2. Input material: PBMCs or T cells enriched from blood (not recorded which). The sequence came from a woman younger than 35 who had recovered from COVID-19. The CDR3 DNA reads TGTGCCCTTGGAAGCGGGAGTGGGGATGAGCAGTTCTTC. Translation: CALGSGSGDEQFF.